This TCR beta chain was identified during a study of Graves' ophthalmopathy and Graves' hyperthyroidism. Trimming removed 5 bases from V and 4 bases from J, with 9 bases in between. CDR1 is ENHRY, CDR2 SYGVKD, per germline. This CDR3 is built from 13 residues. RNA transcripts yielded amplified TCR beta CDR3 regions. Following a first-round RT-PCR that used HTBI primers, a second-round multiplex PCR was carried out. Using its own MiXCR run on the multiplex PCR reads, TCRdb lists one record per CDR3 protein. The sample gives 200,000 to 250,000 distinct CDR3 sequences, around a fifth of which show up once; around two fifths is in the top ten. Having ophthalmopathy, the donors showed moderate-to-severe activity, CAS ≥3 and NOSPECS ≥4, with disease lasting under 3 months. Patients were left out if they had other autoimmune diseases, uncontrolled infections, pregnancy or lactation.

The specimen sequenced was peripheral blood. This sequence originates from a woman aged 50 to 60 with Graves' ophthalmopathy. V usage is TRBV10-3 and J usage is TRBJ1-5; D unclear. CDR3 sequence reads: CAISPSENQPQHF. The CDR3 nucleotides are TGTGCCATCAGTCCTTCAGAGAATCAGCCCCAGCATTTT.